Below, 25 T cell receptor beta chains from the same sample are listed, as sequenced in a study of blood T cell repertoires in COVID-19. Only in-frame clones appear in the TCRdb table, and some are missing; sequencing was by immunoSEQ multiplex PCR. Of about 33,000 clones in the sample, around 90% are singletons; the top ten hold approximately 6.8%. Sample: peripheral blood. Receptors originate from a human donor in a cohort sampled during active COVID-19.

This chain uses TRBV3-1 (or the pseudogene TRBV3-2) with TRBJ1-2; D not resolved. Trimming left V 0 bases short and J 4 bases short, with 12 bases between. CDR3 length: 15 residues. Germline loops: CDR1 LGHDT, CDR2 YNNKEL (reference sequence). The CDR3 loop is CASSQDQASAYGYTF. CDR3 in DNA: TGTGCCAGCAGCCAAGATCAGGCGTCCGCCTATGGCTACACCTTC.

This rearrangement joins TRBV11-2 to TRBJ2-3, with 7 bases matching TRBD1. The CDR3 consists of 17 residues. Germline lookup yields CDR1 SGHAT and CDR2 FQNNGV. V lost 5 bases and J lost 2; bases outside the gene matches: 13. The CDR3 sequence is CASSPRVRGPTTDTQYF. DNA for the CDR3: TGTGCCAGCAGCCCCCGAGTGAGGGGGCCAACCACAGATACGCAGTATTTT.

This clone has a handful of counts. The chain combines TRBV4-2 with TRBJ2-2; a possible D gene is TRBD2 (5 bases). This CDR3 region has 16 residues. From germline, CDR1 is LGHNA and CDR2 YNFKEQ. V was clipped by 4 bases and J by 7 bases, with 19 bases between them. The CDR3 DNA sequence: TGTGCCAGCAGCCCCCTCTTTCGAGGGAAGAACGGGGAGCTGTTTTTT. Amino acids: CASSPLFRGKNGELFF.

The chain carries TRBV9 and TRBJ1-2, with 9 nucleotides matching TRBD1. J gave up 4 bases and V 4 bases, and 17 bases lay outside the gene matches. The CDR3 is 18 residues long. Germline-derived CDR1 and CDR2 are SGDLS and YYNGEE. The CDR3 loop reads CASSLSSHSGQGLYGYTF. CDR3 sequence (DNA): TGTGCCAGCAGCCTCTCTTCCCACTCGGGACAGGGTCTCTATGGCTACACCTTC.

The V and J genes are TRBV5-1 and TRBJ2-7, with D uncertain. V lost 4 bases, J lost 3 bases, and 8 bases lay in between. The CDR3 length is 12 residues. The germline gives CDR1 SGHRS, CDR2 YFSETQ. The CDR3 is CASSPPNYEQYF. CDR3 in DNA: TGCGCCAGCAGCCCGCCTAACTACGAGCAGTACTTC.

This chain uses TRBV7-8 with TRBJ2-7, with D possibly TRBD2 on 5 matching bases. Germline V gene sequence: CDR1 SGHVS, CDR2 FQNEAQ. Trimming removed 5 bases at V and 2 bases at J, with 10 bases between. The length of the CDR3 is 13 residues. CDR3 DNA: TGTGCCAGCAGCCGGCCGACTACCTACGAGCAGTACTTC. Its protein is CASSRPTTYEQYF.

The gene calls are TRBV15 and TRBJ2-1, with 12 bases identical to TRBD2. The CDR3 consists of 16 residues. Trimming took 3 bases from V and 7 from J; bases not matched to a gene: 7. Germline assignment: CDR1 LNHNV and CDR2 YYDKDF (reference sequence). The CDR3 DNA sequence: TGTGCCACCAGCAGTTCGCTAGCGGGAGGGAAGAATGAGCAGTTCTTC. The encoded protein is CATSSSLAGGKNEQFF.

The CDR3 DNA is TGTGCCAGCAGCCAAGATGGAGCCGGCGGGGGCCGAAAGTACTTC. Protein product: CASSQDGAGGGRKYF. The chain uses TRBV3-1 (or the pseudogene TRBV3-2) and TRBJ2-4, with D possibly being TRBD2 (7 bases). V lost 0 bases to trimming and J lost 14 bases, with 20 bases between them. CDR3 size: 15 residues. The V gene's germline CDR1 is LGHDT and CDR2 YNNKEL (reference sequence).

The genes are TRBV7-2 and TRBJ2-7; tentative D call: TRBD1 (5 bases). Germline V gene data show CDR1 as SGHTA and CDR2 as FQGNSA. V was shortened by 0 bases and J by 5 bases, with 8 bases between the two germline ends. This CDR3 is 13 amino acids long. CDR3: CASSLAQGHEQYF. DNA for the CDR3: TGTGCCAGCAGCTTAGCTCAGGGCCACGAGCAGTACTTC.

The chain couples TRBV18 to TRBJ2-5; TRBD1 aligns across 8 bases. Unmatched junction bases numbered 4, after V lost 8 bases and J lost 2 bases. CDR3 length equals 13 residues. Germline-derived CDR1 and CDR2 are KGHSH and LQKENI. This CDR3 reads CASVRTGQETQYF. The DNA for the CDR3 is TGTGCCAGCGTTAGGACAGGGCAAGAGACCCAGTACTTC.

The chain uses TRBV11-2 and TRBJ1-3; D remains ambiguous. The CDR3 runs 15 residues. Germline lookup yields CDR1 SGHAT and CDR2 FQNNGV. V gave up 5 bases and J gave up 0 bases, with 11 bases separating them. The CDR3 spells CASSPLELSGNTIYF. CDR3 bases: TGTGCCAGCAGCCCACTGGAGCTCTCTGGAAACACCATATATTTT.

The chain uses TRBV3-1 (or the pseudogene TRBV3-2) and TRBJ2-7; a weak D match, TRBD1 (5 bases). This CDR3 contains 18 residues. Trimming shortened V by 3 bases and J by 0 bases, and 21 bases separated the two germline ends. Germline assignment: CDR1 LGHDT and CDR2 YNNKEL (reference sequence). The CDR3, as DNA: TGTGCCAGCAGCCAGGGGCTTTATCGGGTCACGAGCTCCTACGAGCAGTACTTC. Its protein is CASSQGLYRVTSSYEQYF.

This chain joins TRBV12-3 or TRBV12-4 and TRBJ2-3; TRBD1 is a possible D gene (5 bases). V was trimmed by 6 bases and J by 3 bases, leaving 7 bases between them. CDR3 length equals 12 residues. The CDR3 sequence: CASSRQTDTQYF. The CDR3 DNA is TGTGCCAGCAGCAGACAGACAGATACGCAGTATTTT.

This clone was recorded once. The rearrangement links TRBV7-3 to TRBJ2-1; TRBD2 matches 7 bases. From germline, CDR1 is SGHTA and CDR2 FQGTGA. The length of the CDR3 is 16 residues. J was trimmed by 1 base and V by 4 bases; bases with no gene match: 7. In DNA form, the CDR3 reads TGTGCCAGCAGCTCTACGCCGGGGGGTTCCTACAATGAGCAGTTCTTC. It yields the protein CASSSTPGGSYNEQFF.

The chain joins TRBV11-2 to TRBJ2-7, with 9 nucleotides matching TRBD2. The CDR3 runs to 15 residues. The junction had 8 bases not matched to a gene; V was cut back by 5 bases and J by 3 bases. Germline loops: CDR1 SGHAT, CDR2 FQNNGV. The CDR3 DNA reads as TGTGCCAGCAGCCTATCTAGCGGGGCGGGCTACGAGCAGTACTTC. The encoded protein is CASSLSSGAGYEQYF.

The V and J genes are TRBV5-6 and TRBJ1-3, with D possibly matching TRBD1 (5 bases). CDR1 is SGHDT, CDR2 YYEEEE, per germline. V was cut by 4 bases and J by 0 bases, with 11 bases left in between. The CDR3 contains 15 residues. CDR3 in DNA: TGTGCCAGCAGCCCCACCGGGGGCTCTGGAAACACCATATATTTT. Translating it yields CASSPTGGSGNTIYF.

The chain joins TRBV25-1 to TRBJ2-3; TRBD2 matches 8 bases. J gave up 8 bases and V 5 bases, and 9 bases lay outside the gene matches. The CDR3 loop spans 14 amino acids. From germline, CDR1 is MGHDK and CDR2 SYGVNS. The CDR3 DNA reads TGTGCCAGCAGTTGGGACCTCCGGGGGGGTACGCAGTATTTT. It encodes CASSWDLRGGTQYF.

This chain uses TRBV19 with TRBJ2-7, with 7 bases that match TRBD2. V trimming: 4 bases; J trimming: 3 bases; junction bases outside the gene matches: 3. This CDR3 has 13 amino acids. Germline V lookup: CDR1 LNHDA, CDR2 SQIVND (reference sequence). CDR3 region: CASSTTSIYEQYF. CDR3 coding DNA: TGTGCCAGTAGTACGACTAGCATCTACGAGCAGTACTTC.

The rearrangement uses TRBV6-1 and TRBJ1-4, with TRBD1 matching over 8 bases. V trimming: 4 bases; J trimming: 4 bases; junction bases outside the gene matches: 14. CDR3 length equals 18 residues. CDR1 is MNHNS, CDR2 SASEGT, per germline. CDR3 region: CASSAPGTGGLLNEKLFF. The CDR3 region has the DNA TGTGCCAGCAGTGCCCCCGGGACAGGAGGCCTTCTTAATGAAAAACTGTTTTTT.

The rearrangement joins TRBV24-1 to TRBJ2-7; TRBD1 agrees at 8 bases. CDR1 is KGHDR, CDR2 SFDVKD, per germline. The CDR3 consists of 13 residues. V dropped 10 bases and J dropped 3; count of bases not matched to a gene: 7. CDR3 loop: CATSETGVYEQYF. The CDR3 nucleotides are TGTGCCACTTCCGAGACAGGGGTCTACGAGCAGTACTTC.

The rearrangement joins TRBV11-2 to TRBJ1-2; D perhaps matches TRBD1 (6 bases). Deletions cut 5 bases from V and 4 bases from J, with 23 bases between. The CDR3 is 17 amino acids. The germline gives CDR1 SGHAT, CDR2 FQNNGV. DNA for the CDR3: TGTGCCAGCAGCCCAACAGGGCGGGCGTGGGGCCTCTATGGCTACACCTTC. This gives the protein CASSPTGRAWGLYGYTF.

V is TRBV3-1 (or the pseudogene TRBV3-2) and J is TRBJ2-5; tentatively, D is TRBD2 (5 bases). Germline lookup yields CDR1 LGHDT and CDR2 YNNKEL (reference sequence). This CDR3 has 15 residues. Trimming cost V 0 bases and J 3 bases, with 11 bases left between them. Here the CDR3 reads CASSQDEGAEETQYF. The CDR3 nucleotides read TGTGCCAGCAGCCAAGATGAGGGCGCAGAAGAGACCCAGTACTTC.

The rearrangement links TRBV27 to TRBJ2-3; 7 nucleotides align to TRBD2. The CDR3 covers 15 residues. CDR1 and CDR2 from the germline V gene are MNHEY and SMNVEV (reference sequence). Trimming cost V 4 bases and J 0 bases; bases outside gene matches: 4. Written as DNA, the CDR3 is TGTGCCAGCAGTTCCCGACTAGCCAGCACAGATACGCAGTATTTT. This encodes CASSSRLASTDTQYF.

The chain combines TRBV19 with TRBJ1-5; perhaps TRBD1 as D (6 bases). V was trimmed by 3 bases and J by 2 bases, leaving 17 bases between them. This CDR3 is 17 amino acids long. From germline, CDR1 is LNHDA and CDR2 SQIVND (reference sequence). This chain's CDR3 is CASSINSGAFGNQPQHF. DNA of the CDR3: TGTGCCAGTAGTATCAATTCAGGGGCTTTTGGCAATCAGCCCCAGCATTTT.

This sequence joins TRBV12-3 or TRBV12-4 and TRBJ2-5, with D uncertain. This CDR3 contains 12 residues. V was clipped by 3 bases and J by 5 bases, with 7 bases between them. The CDR3 DNA follows: TGTGCCAGCAGTTTTCCCGGGGAGACCCAGTACTTC. Translating gives CASSFPGETQYF.